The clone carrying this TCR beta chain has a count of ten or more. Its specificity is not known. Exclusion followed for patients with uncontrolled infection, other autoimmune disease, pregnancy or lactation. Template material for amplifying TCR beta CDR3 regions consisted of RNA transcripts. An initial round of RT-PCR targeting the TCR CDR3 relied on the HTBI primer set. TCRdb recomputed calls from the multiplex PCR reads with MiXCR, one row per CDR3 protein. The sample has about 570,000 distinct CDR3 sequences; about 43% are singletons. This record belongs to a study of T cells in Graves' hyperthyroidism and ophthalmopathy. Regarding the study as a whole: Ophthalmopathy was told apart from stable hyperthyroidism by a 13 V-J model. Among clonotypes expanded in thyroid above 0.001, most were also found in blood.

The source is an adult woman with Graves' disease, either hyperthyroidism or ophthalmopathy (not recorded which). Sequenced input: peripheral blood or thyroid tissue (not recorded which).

CDR3 sequence: CASLGGGESNTGELFF. As DNA, the CDR3 is TGCGCCAGCCTGGGGGGCGGCGAGTCGAACACCGGGGAGCTGTTTTTT. V usage is TRBV5-1 and J usage is TRBJ2-2, with D perhaps TRBD1 or TRBD2 (6 bases each). Between the trimmed V and J ends, which lost 7 bases and 0 bases, there was a span of 16 bases. The CDR3 is 16 residues long. Germline V CDR1 and CDR2: SGHRS, YFSETQ.